Listed below are T cell receptor beta chains from one sample, sequenced in a study of PD-1 blockade in mismatch repair-deficient tumors. The assay was immunoSEQ multiplex PCR, and TCRdb's table has in-frame clones only and misses some. The sample has about 120,000 clones; 88% are singletons. The sample in question was peripheral blood, obtained approximately 70 weeks after starting pembrolizumab. These receptors came from an adult with mismatch repair-deficient cancer. Each CDR3 is given with its conserved first and last residue. The D gene is left open where the match is weak. Size is omitted from some rows. Given values are once, few, many or a class for expanded clones.

v_gene,abundance,j_gene,d_gene,CDR3aa,CDR3nt
TRBV18,.,TRBJ2-1,TRBD2,CASSPQRGANEQFF,TGTGCCAGCTCACCACAGCGGGGAGCCAATGAGCAGTTCTTC
TRBV30,.,TRBJ2-2,TRBD2,CAWIPGTRYTGELFF,TGTGCCTGGATTCCCGGGACTAGATACACCGGGGAGCTGTTTTTT
TRBV28,.,TRBJ1-5,.,CASSLFSFGEISNQPQHF,TGTGCCAGCAGTTTATTTTCCTTCGGGGAGATTAGCAATCAGCCCCAGCATTTT
TRBV14,.,TRBJ2-7,TRBD2,CASSQGGLAGVVEQYF,TGTGCCAGCAGCCAAGGTGGGCTAGCGGGAGTAGTCGAGCAGTACTTC
TRBV4-1,.,TRBJ2-5,.,CASSQLGQETQYF,TGCGCCAGCAGCCAACTGGGGCAAGAGACCCAGTACTTC
TRBV7-2,.,TRBJ2-2,.,CASSSRERGELFF,TGTGCCAGCAGCTCTAGGGAGAGGGGGGAGCTGTTTTTT
TRBV5-1,.,TRBJ2-7,TRBD2,CASSQTSGSLSEQYF,TGCGCCAGCAGCCAGACTAGCGGGAGTCTCTCCGAGCAGTACTTC
TRBV7-9,.,TRBJ2-7,TRBD1,CASKQTGQGYEQYF,TGTGCCAGCAAACAAACGGGACAGGGGTACGAGCAGTACTTC
TRBV27,.,TRBJ2-3,.,CASSWITSTDTQYF,TGTGCCAGCAGTTGGATAACTAGCACAGATACGCAGTATTTT
TRBV4-3,.,TRBJ2-5,.,CASSQGGARGETQYF,TGCGCCAGCAGCCAGGGGGGGGCCCGGGGTGAGACCCAGTACTTC
TRBV10-3,.,TRBJ2-7,TRBD1,CAISESRGLRYEQYF,TGTGCCATCAGTGAGTCAAGGGGGCTTAGGTACGAGCAGTACTTC
TRBV2,.,TRBJ2-6,TRBD1,CASRAFLQGRGAGANVLTF,TGTGCCAGCAGAGCCTTTTTACAGGGGAGAGGTGCCGGGGCCAACGTCCTGACTTTC
TRBV5-1,.,TRBJ2-7,TRBD1,CASSSRTGKVVYEQYF,TGCGCCAGCAGCTCTCGGACAGGGAAGGTGGTCTACGAGCAGTACTTC
TRBV28,.,TRBJ1-5,.,CASREQGLNQPQHF,TGTGCCAGCAGGGAACAGGGTTTGAATCAGCCCCAGCATTTT
TRBV6-4,few,TRBJ2-7,.,CASSKTGTNNYEQYF,TGTGCCAGCAGCAAGACCGGGACAAACAACTACGAGCAGTACTTC
TRBV27,.,TRBJ2-7,.,CASSLGDNYEQYF,TGTGCCAGCAGTTTGGGCGACAACTACGAGCAGTACTTC
TRBV19,.,TRBJ1-2,.,CASSIPTPRTGGYGYTF,TGTGCCAGTAGTATTCCTACCCCTCGAACGGGCGGCTATGGCTACACCTTC
TRBV6-5,.,TRBJ2-7,.,CASSYLQVGEQYF,TGTGCCAGCAGTTACTTGCAAGTTGGCGAGCAGTACTTC
TRBV4-3,.,TRBJ2-1,TRBD2,CASSRTARLAGVGNEQFF,TGCGCCAGCAGCCGCACGGCCCGACTAGCGGGAGTTGGTAATGAGCAGTTCTTC
TRBV28,.,TRBJ2-3,.,CASSYPWDGPSGGTDTQYF,TGTGCCAGCAGTTACCCCTGGGACGGCCCGTCGGGAGGCACAGATACGCAGTATTTT
TRBV7-3,once,TRBJ2-1,TRBD2,CASSLTSGSGNEQFF,TGTGCCAGCAGCTTGACTAGCGGGAGTGGGAATGAGCAGTTCTTC
TRBV6-6,.,TRBJ1-2,.,CASSPPTGTGIYGYTF,TGTGCCAGCAGTCCACCGACCGGGACGGGGATCTATGGCTACACCTTC
TRBV19,.,TRBJ2-3,TRBD2,CASSIQRDPTSGLAIDTQYF,TGTGCCAGTAGTATACAACGCGACCCAACCTCCGGACTAGCCATCGATACGCAGTATTTT
TRBV4-3,.,TRBJ2-2,.,CASSQLGGDGELFF,TGCGCCAGCAGCCAACTGGGAGGTGACGGGGAGCTGTTTTTT
TRBV4-2,.,TRBJ2-2,TRBD2,CASKAGPNTGELFF,TGTGCCAGCAAAGCGGGACCGAACACCGGGGAGCTGTTTTTT